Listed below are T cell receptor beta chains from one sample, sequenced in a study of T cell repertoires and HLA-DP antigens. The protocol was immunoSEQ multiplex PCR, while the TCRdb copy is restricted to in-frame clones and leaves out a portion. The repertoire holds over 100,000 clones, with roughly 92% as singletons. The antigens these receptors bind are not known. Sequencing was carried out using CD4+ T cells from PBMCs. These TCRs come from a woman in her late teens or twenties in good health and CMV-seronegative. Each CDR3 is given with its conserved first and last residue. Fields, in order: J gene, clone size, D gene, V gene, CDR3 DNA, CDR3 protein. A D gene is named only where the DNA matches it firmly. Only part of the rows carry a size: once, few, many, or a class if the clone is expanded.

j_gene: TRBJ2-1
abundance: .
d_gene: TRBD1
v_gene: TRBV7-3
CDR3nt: TGTGCCAGCAGCTTAGACAGGGGCTCCTACAATGAGCAGTTCTTC
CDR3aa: CASSLDRGSYNEQFF

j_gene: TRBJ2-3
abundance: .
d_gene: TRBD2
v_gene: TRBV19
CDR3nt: TGTGCCAGTAGTAAGACTAGCGGGGGGGGTTATAGCACAGATACGCAGTATTTT
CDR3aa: CASSKTSGGGYSTDTQYF

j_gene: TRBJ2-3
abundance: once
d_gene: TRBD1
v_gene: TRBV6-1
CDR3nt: TGTGCCAGCAGTGTGGACAGGGTAGGATTGTATACGCAGTATTTT
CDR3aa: CASSVDRVGLYTQYF

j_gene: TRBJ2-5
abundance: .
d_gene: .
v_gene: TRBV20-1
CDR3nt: TGCAGTGCTCGCCGGCAAGAGACCCAGTACTTC
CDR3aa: CSARRQETQYF

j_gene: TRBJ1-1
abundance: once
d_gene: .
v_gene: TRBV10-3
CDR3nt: TGTGCCATCAGGGGGACTATGAACGATGAAGCTTTCTTT
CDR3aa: CAIRGTMNDEAFF

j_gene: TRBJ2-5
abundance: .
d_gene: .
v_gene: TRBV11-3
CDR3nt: TGTGCCAGCAGCTTAGGCGGACAAGAGACCCAGTACTTC
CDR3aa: CASSLGGQETQYF

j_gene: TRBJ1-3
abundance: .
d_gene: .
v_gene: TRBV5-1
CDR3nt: TGCGCCAGCAGCCCCGCGGGGGGCGGAAACACCATATATTTT
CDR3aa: CASSPAGGGNTIYF

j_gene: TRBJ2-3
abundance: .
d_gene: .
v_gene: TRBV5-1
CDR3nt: TGCGCCAGCAGCTTGACTGGGATCTCCACAGATACGCAGTATTTT
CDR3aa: CASSLTGISTDTQYF

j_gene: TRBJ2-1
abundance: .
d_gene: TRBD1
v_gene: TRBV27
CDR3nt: TGTGCCAGCAGTTCCCGACAGGGGCGAAACAATGAGCAGTTCTTC
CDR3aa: CASSSRQGRNNEQFF

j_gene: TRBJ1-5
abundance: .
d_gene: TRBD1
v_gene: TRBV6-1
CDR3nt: TGTGCCAGCAGTGAAGAAGCAGGGGGCCGTCAGCCCCAGCATTTT
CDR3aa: CASSEEAGGRQPQHF

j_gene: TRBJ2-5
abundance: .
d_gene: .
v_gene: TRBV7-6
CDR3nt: TGTGCCAGCAGCTTATTGACTAGTCGAGAGACCCAGTACTTC
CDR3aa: CASSLLTSRETQYF

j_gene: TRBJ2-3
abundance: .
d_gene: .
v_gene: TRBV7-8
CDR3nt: TGTGCCAGCACCCCCCCCAGTCGCGGGGCTAGCACAGATACGCAGTATTTT
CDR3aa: CASTPPSRGASTDTQYF

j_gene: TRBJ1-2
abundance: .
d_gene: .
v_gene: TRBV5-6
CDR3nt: TGTGCCAGCAGCTTCAGGGTCTATGGCTACACCTTC
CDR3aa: CASSFRVYGYTF

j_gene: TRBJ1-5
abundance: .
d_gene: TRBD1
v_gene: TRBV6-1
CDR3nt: TGTGCCAGCAGGGAAAGGGGGCGGATAAGCAATCAGCCCCAGCATTTT
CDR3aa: CASRERGRISNQPQHF

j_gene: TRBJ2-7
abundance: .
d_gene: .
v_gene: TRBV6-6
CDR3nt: TGTGCCAGCAGTTACCCCGCCTCAGGGGCTTACGAGCAGTACTTC
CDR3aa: CASSYPASGAYEQYF

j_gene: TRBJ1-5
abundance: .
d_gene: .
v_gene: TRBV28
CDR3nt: TGTGCCAGCAGTTCCCCGCGCGGGGGCAATCAGCCCCAGCATTTT
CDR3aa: CASSSPRGGNQPQHF

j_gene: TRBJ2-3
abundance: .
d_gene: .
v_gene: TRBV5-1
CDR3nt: TGCGCCAGCAGCTTGGAAGTCCCCACAGATACGCAGTATTTT
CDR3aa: CASSLEVPTDTQYF

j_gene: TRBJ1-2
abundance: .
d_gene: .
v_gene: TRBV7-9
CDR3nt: TGTGCCAGCAGCGTCACAGGGTTGGGCTACACCTTC
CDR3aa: CASSVTGLGYTF

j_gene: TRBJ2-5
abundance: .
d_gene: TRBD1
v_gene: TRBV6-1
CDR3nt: TGTGCCAGCAGGGAGACAGGGGGGCAAGAGACCCAGTACTTC
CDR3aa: CASRETGGQETQYF

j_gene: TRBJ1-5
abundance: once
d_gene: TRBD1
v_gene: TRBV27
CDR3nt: TGTGCCAGCAGTCTCGGACAGGGAAATCAGCCCCAGCATTTT
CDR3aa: CASSLGQGNQPQHF

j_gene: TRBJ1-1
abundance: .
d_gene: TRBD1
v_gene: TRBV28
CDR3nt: TGTGCCAGCAGATGGTCCGGACAGGGGGGCACTGAAGCTTTCTTT
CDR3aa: CASRWSGQGGTEAFF

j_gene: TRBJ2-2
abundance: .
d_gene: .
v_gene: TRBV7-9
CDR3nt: TGTGCCAGCAGCTTAGCTAGGACCACACGTTACATCACCGGGGAGCTGTTTTTT
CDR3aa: CASSLARTTRYITGELFF

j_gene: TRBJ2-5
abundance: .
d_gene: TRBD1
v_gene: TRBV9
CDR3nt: TGTGCCAGCAGCGACCGGACAGGGCAAGAGACCCAGTACTTC
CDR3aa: CASSDRTGQETQYF